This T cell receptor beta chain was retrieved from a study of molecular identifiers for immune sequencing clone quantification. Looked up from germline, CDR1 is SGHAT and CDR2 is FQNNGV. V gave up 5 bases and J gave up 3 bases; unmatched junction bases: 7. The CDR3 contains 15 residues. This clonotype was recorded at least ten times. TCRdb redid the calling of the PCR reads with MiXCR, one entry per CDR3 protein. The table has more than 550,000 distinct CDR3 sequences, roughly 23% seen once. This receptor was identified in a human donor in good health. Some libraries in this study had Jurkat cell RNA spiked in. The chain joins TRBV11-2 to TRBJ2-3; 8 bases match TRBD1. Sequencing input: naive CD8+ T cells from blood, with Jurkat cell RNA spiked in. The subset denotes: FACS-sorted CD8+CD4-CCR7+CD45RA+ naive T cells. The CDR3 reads CASSPRTGLTDTQYF. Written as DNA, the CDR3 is TGTGCCAGCAGCCCCCGGACAGGGTTGACAGATACGCAGTATTTT.